This TCR beta chain was captured in a study of shared clonotypes between healthy human individuals. Study context: Donors consisted of a couple of women and three men between 18 and 49. CD4 naive cells filled three plates per donor, CD4 memory three, CD8 naive two and CD8 memory one. Study results and limitations: How much donors shared clonotypes was expected to be affected by sequencing depth.

A remark on this clone: Its target is not known.

V trimming: 5 bases; J trimming: 5 bases; junction bases outside the gene matches: 6. CDR1 is MDHEN and CDR2 is SYDVKM in the germline V gene. This CDR3 region has 13 residues. Libraries were prepared by immunoSEQ multiplex PCR; TCRdb keeps only in-frame clonotypes and omits some of them. Seen here are about 700,000 clones, about 74% observed once, and the top ten hold approximately 1.8%. This sequence originates from a woman in her thirties in good health. The chain is built from TRBV28 and TRBJ2-7; 7 bases map to TRBD2. Sequencing used memory CD4+ T cells sorted from blood. Indicated subset: CD45RA-negative fraction. In nucleotides, the CDR3 is TGTGCCAGCAGTGGGAAGGGGAGGGACGAGCAGTACTTC. Translating it yields CASSGKGRDEQYF.